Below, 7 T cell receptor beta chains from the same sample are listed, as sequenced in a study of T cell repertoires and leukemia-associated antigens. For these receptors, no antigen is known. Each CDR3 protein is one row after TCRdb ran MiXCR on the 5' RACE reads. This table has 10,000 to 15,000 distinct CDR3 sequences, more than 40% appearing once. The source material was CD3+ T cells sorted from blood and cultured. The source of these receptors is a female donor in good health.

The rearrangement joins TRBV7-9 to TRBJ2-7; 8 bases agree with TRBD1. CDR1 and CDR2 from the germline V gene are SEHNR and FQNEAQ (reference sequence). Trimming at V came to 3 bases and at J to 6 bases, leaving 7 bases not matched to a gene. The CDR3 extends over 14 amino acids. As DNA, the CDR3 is TGTGCCAGCAGCTTCCAGGGGGCGAGCTTCGAGCAGTACTTC. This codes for CASSFQGASFEQYF.

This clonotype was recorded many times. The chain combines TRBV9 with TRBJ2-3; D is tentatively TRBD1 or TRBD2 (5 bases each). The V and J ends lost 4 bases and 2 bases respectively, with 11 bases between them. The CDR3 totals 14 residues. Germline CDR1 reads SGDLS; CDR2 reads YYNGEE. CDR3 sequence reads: CASSPLGVTDTQYF. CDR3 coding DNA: TGTGCCAGCAGCCCCCTGGGGGTCACAGATACGCAGTATTTT.

The CDR3 region has the DNA TGTGCCAGCAGCGCACTAGCGGTCTCCTACAATGAGCAGTTCTTC. Encoded protein: CASSALAVSYNEQFF. The chain has TRBV7-2 and TRBJ2-1; 8 nucleotides align to TRBD2. CDR3 length equals 15 residues. The J segment lost 0 bases and the V segment lost 5 bases, leaving 3 bases of the junction unmatched. Germline V CDR1 and CDR2: SGHTA, FQGNSA.

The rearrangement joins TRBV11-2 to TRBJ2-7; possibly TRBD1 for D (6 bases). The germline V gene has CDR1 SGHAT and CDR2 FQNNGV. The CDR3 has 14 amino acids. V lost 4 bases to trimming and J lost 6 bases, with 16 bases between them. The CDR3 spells CASSSGTYGPEQYF. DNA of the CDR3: TGTGCCAGCAGCTCCGGGACATACGGGCCCGAGCAGTACTTC.

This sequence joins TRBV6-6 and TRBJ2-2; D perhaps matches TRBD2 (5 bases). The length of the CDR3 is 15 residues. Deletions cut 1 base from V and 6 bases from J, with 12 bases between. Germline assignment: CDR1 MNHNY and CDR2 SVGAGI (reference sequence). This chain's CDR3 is CASSYLVRVPGELFF. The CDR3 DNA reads TGTGCCAGCAGTTACTTGGTGCGGGTCCCCGGGGAGCTGTTTTTT.

CDR3 DNA: TGCGCCAGCAGCGGAACCGGGACCCAAGAGACCCAGTACTTC. Translation: CASSGTGTQETQYF. The chain links TRBV5-1 to TRBJ2-5, with D possibly being TRBD1 or TRBD2 (5 bases each). Germline lookup yields CDR1 SGHRS and CDR2 YFSETQ. V was cut by 4 bases and J by 1 base, with 11 bases left in between. CDR3 length: 14 amino acids.

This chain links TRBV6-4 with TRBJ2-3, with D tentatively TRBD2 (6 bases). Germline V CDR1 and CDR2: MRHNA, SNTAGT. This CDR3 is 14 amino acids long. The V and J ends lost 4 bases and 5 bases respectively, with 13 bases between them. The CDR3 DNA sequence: TGTGCCAGCAGTGTGACTAGTGGTGGAGATACGCAGTATTTT. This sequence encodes CASSVTSGGDTQYF.